This entry lists 20 T cell receptor beta chains sequenced from one sample in a study of CD8 T cells in Susac syndrome. Random hexamers were used to reverse transcribe the RNA input (about 0.5 to 1 ug). TCRdb passed the immunoSEQ multiplex PCR reads through MiXCR, listing each CDR3 protein once. The sample holds fewer than 200,000 distinct CDR3 sequences, about 94% seen once. Sequencing was carried out using CD4+ T cells from PBMCs. Every receptor here comes from a human donor in good health.

The chain couples TRBV4-1 to TRBJ2-5; D is possibly TRBD2 (7 bases). Germline CDR1 is MGHRA and CDR2 is YSYEKL. The CDR3 covers 17 residues. V dropped 0 bases and J dropped 9 bases, with 23 bases sitting between them. The CDR3 sequence: CASSQDKAGAPQRPQYF. The DNA of the CDR3 is TGCGCCAGCAGCCAAGATAAGGCGGGGGCGCCCCAAAGGCCCCAGTACTTC.

V and J are TRBV5-1 and TRBJ1-6; D not resolved. In germline, CDR1 is SGHRS, CDR2 YFSETQ. Trimming removed 5 bases from V and 7 bases from J, with 16 bases in between. CDR3 length equals 15 residues. CDR3 coding DNA: TGCGCCAGCAGTGCTGAACAGATTCGGAATTCACCCCTCCACTTT. Its protein is CASSAEQIRNSPLHF.

This chain links TRBV29-1 with TRBJ2-5, with D perhaps matching TRBD1 (6 bases). The germline V gene has CDR1 SQVTM and CDR2 ANQGSEA. Deletions cut 8 bases from V and 5 bases from J, with 15 bases between. The CDR3 is 12 residues long. CDR3 in amino acids: CSFSGGGETQYF. In nucleotides, the CDR3 is TGCAGCTTCTCTGGGGGCGGGGAGACCCAGTACTTC.

The genes are TRBV14 and TRBJ2-2; TRBD1 agrees at 10 bases. J gave up 3 bases and V 3 bases, and 1 base lay outside the gene matches. Germline values: CDR1 SGHDN, CDR2 FVKESK. The CDR3 covers 15 residues. CDR3 bases: TGTGCCAGCAGCCAGGGACAGGGGTACACCGGGGAGCTGTTTTTT. Its translation: CASSQGQGYTGELFF.

The CDR3 protein is CASSQGPPGVSHQDEQYV. CDR3 nucleotides: TGTGCCAGCAGCCAAGGACCCCCAGGGGTTAGTCATCAAGACGAGCAGTACGTC. The V gene is TRBV3-1, the J gene TRBJ2-7; TRBD1 might be the D (6 bases). Trimming cost V 1 base and J 5 bases, with 24 bases left between them. Germline loops: CDR1 LGHDT, CDR2 YNNKEL (reference sequence). The CDR3 is made up of 18 amino acids.

This rearrangement joins TRBV14 to TRBJ1-4; D gene uncertain. Trimming stripped 6 bases from V and 8 bases from J, with 19 bases between. Germline values: CDR1 SGHDN, CDR2 FVKESK. The CDR3 sequence is 15 residues long. CDR3 bases: TGTGCCAGCAGTGAAGGAGCCTGGACCCAAGAAAAACTGTTTTTT. Translated: CASSEGAWTQEKLFF.

The gene calls are TRBV20-1 and TRBJ2-5; D is ambiguous. V lost 5 bases, J lost 1 base, and 8 bases lay in between. CDR3 length: 12 residues. Per germline, CDR1 DFQATT and CDR2 SNEGSKA (reference sequence). The CDR3 DNA reads as TGCAGTGCTGGACCGTCCCAAGAGACCCAGTACTTC. Translating gives CSAGPSQETQYF.

The chain recombines TRBV6-1 with TRBJ1-2; TRBD1 agrees at 7 bases. The CDR3 is 13 residues long. Germline V gene sequence: CDR1 MNHNS, CDR2 SASEGT. V dropped 10 bases and J dropped 2; count of bases not matched to a gene: 7. CDR3 sequence (DNA): TGTGCCAACAGGGGAAGAGGGAACTATGGCTACACCTTC. This translates into CANRGRGNYGYTF.

The V gene is TRBV3-1, the J gene TRBJ1-2, with D hard to call. The CDR3 has 13 residues. The germline V and J ends were trimmed by 4 bases and 6 bases, with 12 bases remaining between them. Germline V gene data show CDR1 as LGHDT and CDR2 as YNNKEL (reference sequence). The CDR3 loop reads CASSLQSRHGYTF. Here the CDR3 DNA reads TGTGCCAGCAGCCTCCAAAGTCGGCATGGCTACACCTTC. Full variable domain (remainder filled in from reference TRBV3-1 and TRBJ1-2): DTAVSQTPKYLVTQMGNDKSIKCEQNLGHDTMYWYKQDSKKFLKIMFSYNNKELIINETVPNRFSPKSPDKAHLNLHINSLELGDSAVYFCASSLQSRHGYTFGSGTRLTVV.

The CDR3 here is CASSVGGHYGYTF. The CDR3 bases are TGTGCCAGCAGCGTAGGAGGGCACTATGGCTACACCTTC. The chain combines TRBV6-1 with TRBJ1-2; D not resolved. CDR1 and CDR2 (germline): MNHNS, SASEGT. V gave up 6 bases and J gave up 3 bases, with 11 bases separating them. This CDR3 region has 13 residues.

Written as DNA, the CDR3 is TGCGCCAGCAGCTCCGATGGTAGGACTACTGGGACCCAGTACTTC. Translating it yields CASSSDGRTTGTQYF. The rearrangement links TRBV5-1 to TRBJ2-5; a possible D gene is TRBD2 (6 bases). V dropped 3 bases and J dropped 7 bases, with 19 bases sitting between them. Germline V gene lookup returns CDR1 SGHRS and CDR2 YFSETQ. This CDR3 contains 15 residues.

V is TRBV7-2 and J is TRBJ2-5; D might be TRBD1 or TRBD2, each matching 6 bases. The V end was cut by 5 bases, the J end by 4 bases, with 14 bases between. The CDR3 totals 14 residues. Germline V lookup: CDR1 SGHTA, CDR2 FQGNSA. The CDR3 DNA is TGTGCCAGCAGCCTGGCCGGGGGCCGAGAGACCCAGTACTTC. Protein product: CASSLAGGRETQYF.

The chain links TRBV7-6 to TRBJ2-7, with no clear D. V was cut by 1 base and J by 0 bases, with 10 bases left in between. Germline V gene data show CDR1 as SGHVS and CDR2 as FNYEAQ. There are 15 residues in the CDR3. This CDR3 reads CASSLDPSSSYEQYF. CDR3 coding DNA: TGTGCCAGCAGCTTAGACCCCTCGAGCTCCTACGAGCAGTACTTC.

This rearrangement joins TRBV20-1 to TRBJ1-4; a possible D gene is TRBD1 (5 bases). Trimming pared 3 bases from V and 1 base from J, leaving 18 bases between. CDR1 and CDR2 (germline): DFQATT, SNEGSKA (reference sequence). The CDR3 loop spans 17 amino acids. CDR3 in DNA: TGCAGTGCTAGTGGAGGGGCAGGGTGGATAACTAATGAAAAACTGTTTTTT. It yields the protein CSASGGAGWITNEKLFF.

The CDR3 DNA sequence: TGCGCCAGCAGCTTGGCCTGGACTTACAATGAGCAGTTCTTC. This codes for CASSLAWTYNEQFF. The chain is built from TRBV5-1 and TRBJ2-1, with D perhaps matching TRBD2 (5 bases). The ends were cut back, 0 bases at V and 4 bases at J, with 8 bases in the middle. Germline lookup yields CDR1 SGHRS and CDR2 YFSETQ. The CDR3 is made up of 14 amino acids.

A single count supports this clonotype. The rearrangement uses TRBV5-8 and TRBJ2-7; TRBD1 is a possible D gene (6 bases). Per germline, CDR1 SGHTS and CDR2 YDEGEE. The CDR3 runs to 11 residues. Trimming removed 4 bases from V and 9 bases from J, with 11 bases in between. CDR3 in DNA: TGTGCCAGCAGCGGGGGACACGGGCAGTACGTC. This translates into CASSGGHGQYV.

Only a few counts were recorded for this clonotype. This rearrangement joins TRBV6-1 to TRBJ1-2; 8 positions match TRBD1. The junction had 14 bases not matched to a gene; V was cut back by 7 bases and J by 7 bases. CDR3 length: 15 residues. The V gene's germline CDR1 is MNHNS and CDR2 SASEGT. The DNA for the CDR3 is TGTGCCAGCACCACGGGGCAGGGGGCCTTCTCTGGCTACACCTTC. Translated, it gives CASTTGQGAFSGYTF.

The chain recombines TRBV3-1 with TRBJ2-1; D remains unclear. The CDR3 is 13 amino acids. Trimming removed 4 bases at V and 6 bases at J, with 10 bases between. The germline V gene has CDR1 LGHDT and CDR2 YNNKEL (reference sequence). The CDR3 DNA sequence: TGTGCCAGCAGCCTCGGTCGGAGCAATGAGCAGTTCTTC. Protein sequence: CASSLGRSNEQFF.

In DNA, the CDR3 is TGTGCCACCAGCAGAGATGTCGGGTTGGGATTCTCTGGAAACACCATATATTTT. This translates into CATSRDVGLGFSGNTIYF. V usage is TRBV15 and J usage is TRBJ1-3; D not certain. The CDR3 is 18 residues long. V lost 0 bases and J lost 0, with 15 bases in between. Germline assignment: CDR1 LNHNV and CDR2 YYDKDF (reference sequence).

V is TRBV13 and J is TRBJ2-5, with D maybe TRBD1 (6 bases). The CDR3 covers 14 residues. Germline CDR1 and CDR2: PRHDT and FYEKMQ (reference sequence). V was trimmed by 5 bases and J by 1 base, leaving 11 bases between them. The CDR3 is CASSIRQAQETQYF. In nucleotides, the CDR3 is TGTGCCAGCAGCATCCGACAGGCCCAAGAGACCCAGTACTTC.